The 19 T cell receptor beta chains below come from one sample, sequenced in a study of cytomegalovirus exposure and HLA in healthy donors. The PCR employed 60 Vbeta primers together with 13 Jbeta primers. Profiling relied on immunoSEQ multiplex PCR, and the TCRdb table lists in-frame clones only, not all of them. The table records more than 65,000 clones, roughly four fifths of them present only once. The sequenced sample was PBMCs. Source of these receptors: a man in his late teens or twenties in good health and CMV-seronegative.

V usage is TRBV4-1 and J usage is TRBJ2-3; 10 nucleotides line up with TRBD1. The germline V gene encodes CDR1 MGHRA and CDR2 YSYEKL. Trimming cost V 0 bases and J 2 bases; bases outside gene matches: 5. This CDR3 is 17 amino acids long. The CDR3 coding sequence is TGCGCCAGCAGCCAAGAAGGGGGGACAGGGGTCACAGATACGCAGTATTTT. It yields the protein CASSQEGGTGVTDTQYF.

This chain links TRBV27 with TRBJ1-4; D not resolved. The ends were cut back, 3 bases at V and 7 bases at J, with 12 bases in the middle. The CDR3 is made up of 14 amino acids. Germline loops: CDR1 MNHEY, CDR2 SMNVEV (reference sequence). The CDR3 spells CASSLSVDAEKLFF. For the CDR3, the DNA is TGTGCCAGCAGTTTGTCGGTAGATGCTGAAAAACTGTTTTTT. The full variable domain, in which reference TRBV27 and TRBJ1-4 provide the parts outside the CDR3, is EAQVTQNPRYLITVTGKKLTVTCSQNMNHEYMSWYRQDPGLGLRQIYYSMNVEVTDKGDVPEGYKVSRKEKRNFPLILESPSPNQTSLYFCASSLSVDAEKLFFGSGTQLSVL.

This rearrangement joins TRBV19 to TRBJ2-5, with 7 bases that match TRBD1. This CDR3 is built from 15 residues. The germline gives CDR1 LNHDA, CDR2 SQIVND (reference sequence). The junction had 8 bases not matched to a gene; V was cut back by 5 bases and J by 2 bases. The CDR3 loop reads CASSSLQTGQETQYF. As DNA, the CDR3 is TGTGCCAGTAGTTCTCTCCAGACAGGGCAAGAGACCCAGTACTTC.

The genes are TRBV28 and TRBJ1-5, with 7 bases matching TRBD1. The CDR3 contains 17 residues. Looked up from germline, CDR1 is MDHEN and CDR2 is SYDVKM. V gave up 7 bases and J gave up 0 bases; unmatched junction bases: 12. CDR3 amino acids: CASTSRTGHYSNQPQHF. The CDR3 DNA follows: TGTGCCAGCACCTCTAGGACAGGACATTATAGCAATCAGCCCCAGCATTTT.

This clone appeared once. V and J are TRBV11-2 and TRBJ2-1; TRBD2 is a possible D gene (5 bases). The CDR3 contains 12 residues. V lost 5 bases and J lost 6, with 8 bases in between. Germline CDR1 and CDR2: SGHAT and FQNNGV. The chain's CDR3 is CASSITSNEQFF. The CDR3 DNA sequence: TGTGCCAGCAGCATCACTAGCAATGAGCAGTTCTTC.

This clone has a single count. The rearrangement uses TRBV9 and TRBJ1-1, with a possible D match to TRBD1 (5 bases). This CDR3 is 16 amino acids long. The germline CDR1 and CDR2 sequences are SGDLS and YYNGEE. Trimming removed 4 bases from V and 5 bases from J, with 21 bases in between. The CDR3 nucleotides are TGTGCCAGCAGCAAGGAGTTGCCAGGGCTTGGGACTGAAGCTTTCTTT. Its translation: CASSKELPGLGTEAFF. The variable domain in full, with the rest retrieved from reference TRBV9 and TRBJ1-1, is DSGVTQTPKHLITATGQRVTLRCSPRSGDLSVYWYQQSLDQGLQFLIQYYNGEERAKGNILERFSAQQFPDLHSELNLSSLELGDSALYFCASSKELPGLGTEAFFGQGTRLTVV.

The chain employs TRBV29-1 and TRBJ2-5, with D possibly matching TRBD1 (6 bases). This CDR3 is built from 13 residues. V lost 4 bases and J lost 1, with 10 bases in between. Germline-derived CDR1 and CDR2 are SQVTM and ANQGSEA. The CDR3 sequence is CSVGGQIQETQYF. The CDR3 nucleotides are TGCAGCGTTGGAGGACAGATCCAAGAGACCCAGTACTTC.

Turning to this clone: At one boundary the junction diverges from the germline segment, which might be a read error. The chain couples TRBV7-3 to TRBJ1-5; D unclear. Germline V gene lookup returns CDR1 SGHTA and CDR2 FQGTGA. The CDR3 contains 13 residues. The CDR3 protein is CASSLDSNQPQHF. CDR3 nucleotide sequence: TGTGCCAGCAGCTTGGATAGCAACCAGCCCCAGCATTTT.

Points on this clone: A read error may produce the germline difference seen at one junction end. The sample has other DNA sequences that encode this CDR3 too. The rearrangement joins TRBV9 to TRBJ2-3; 9 bases fit TRBD2. This CDR3 contains 16 residues. Germline lookup yields CDR1 SGDLS and CDR2 YYNGEE. CDR3 loop: CASSVELAGSTDTQYF. The CDR3 nucleotides read TGTGCTAGCAGCGTAGAACTAGCGGGCTCCACAGATACGCAGTATTTT.

J is TRBJ2-7 and V is TRBV5-4, with 7 nucleotides matching TRBD1. Germline loops: CDR1 SGHNT, CDR2 YYREEE (reference sequence). This CDR3 has 14 amino acids. V lost 2 bases to trimming and J lost 1 base; unmatched junction nucleotides: 3. The CDR3 nucleotides are TGTGCCAGCAGCTTCAGCAGGGGGTCCTACGAGCAGTACTTC. Translation gives CASSFSRGSYEQYF.

The chain couples TRBV28 to TRBJ2-2; D remains ambiguous. The CDR3 extends over 13 amino acids. CDR1 and CDR2 (germline): MDHEN, SYDVKM. V was shortened by 3 bases and J by 4 bases, with 6 bases between the two germline ends. The CDR3 coding sequence is TGTGCCAGCAGTTTTCTTAGCACCGGGGAGCTGTTTTTT. It specifies CASSFLSTGELFF.

In this sample, this clone turned up a few times. The chain employs TRBV5-1 and TRBJ1-4; no definite D call. CDR3 length: 16 amino acids. From germline, CDR1 is SGHRS and CDR2 YFSETQ. V lost 3 bases, J lost 0 bases, and 12 bases lay in between. The CDR3 loop reads CASSSNPQATNEKLFF. In nucleotides, the CDR3 is TGCGCCAGCAGCTCCAACCCGCAGGCAACTAATGAAAAACTGTTTTTT.

The chain carries TRBV4-3 and TRBJ2-7, with D possibly being TRBD2 (5 bases). Trimming took off 5 bases at V and 7 bases at J, with 18 bases between the two ends. Germline CDR1 is LGHNA and CDR2 is YSLEER. This CDR3 has 14 residues. CDR3 sequence reads: CASSSHRGSQEQYF. In DNA form, the CDR3 reads TGCGCCAGCAGCTCGCACCGAGGGTCGCAGGAGCAGTACTTC.

The chain carries TRBV2 and TRBJ2-7, with D perhaps matching TRBD1 (6 bases). The length of the CDR3 is 16 residues. Germline V gene sequence: CDR1 SNHLY, CDR2 FYNNEI. V was pared by 4 bases and J by 2 bases, with 18 bases between. DNA of the CDR3: TGTGCCAGCAGTGTCATGTTAGGACAGAGTACCTACGAGCAGTACTTC. Its protein product is CASSVMLGQSTYEQYF.

This chain uses TRBV30 with TRBJ1-1, with TRBD1 as a possible D gene (6 bases). Germline assignment: CDR1 GTSNPN and CDR2 SVGIG (reference sequence). Trimming took 5 bases from V and 11 from J, leaving 21 bases between them. There are 13 residues in the CDR3. The CDR3 nucleotides are TGTGCCTGGGCTCCGGCCAGGGGTTTTCCGGCTTTCTTT. Amino acids: CAWAPARGFPAFF.

As regards this clone: This may be a read error, as it is one base from a much larger clone. This chain links TRBV7-9 with TRBJ1-2, with D uncertain. From germline, CDR1 is SEHNR and CDR2 FQNEAQ (reference sequence). The CDR3 has 12 amino acids. The CDR3 here is CSSSLGEYGYTF. The CDR3 bases are TGTTCCAGCAGCTTAGGAGAATATGGCTACACCTTC.

The chain carries TRBV19 and TRBJ1-2; TRBD1 aligns across 10 bases. CDR3 size: 16 residues. Germline lookup yields CDR1 LNHDA and CDR2 SQIVND (reference sequence). The V gene end was trimmed by 4 bases and the J gene end by 4 bases; junction bases not matched to a gene: 9. The CDR3 DNA sequence: TGTGCCAGTAGTACAAGTCCGACAGGGGGCGCCTATGGCTACACCTTC. Encoded protein: CASSTSPTGGAYGYTF.

V usage is TRBV6-1 and J usage is TRBJ2-5; no clear D gene. The J call could be wrong; TRBJ2-7 is a better fit for the DNA end. The germline CDR1 and CDR2 sequences are MNHNS and SASEGT. The CDR3 consists of 14 residues. CDR3 residues: CASTTQAYTYEQYF. The CDR3 coding sequence is TGTGCCAGTACGACGCAGGCGTATACCTACGAGCAGTACTTC.

This CDR3 reads CASKVGQGWEQYF. The DNA for the CDR3 is TGCGCCAGCAAAGTGGGACAGGGGTGGGAGCAGTACTTC. The chain combines TRBV10-1 with TRBJ2-7; the match to TRBD1 covers 10 bases. This CDR3 has 13 residues. In germline, CDR1 is WNHNN, CDR2 SYGVQD (reference sequence). V shed 7 bases and J 7 bases; nucleotides not matched to a gene: 7.